A selection of T cell receptor beta chains follows, all from one sample in a study of cytomegalovirus exposure and HLA in healthy donors. Clones were sequenced by immunoSEQ multiplex PCR, and TCRdb holds only the in-frame ones, with some missing. The sample shows about 170,000 clones, 82% of them seen only once. Material: PBMCs. Every receptor here comes from a girl between 5 and 17 years old in good health and CMV-seropositive. CDR3s include the opening cysteine and the closing phenylalanine or tryptophan. D genes are given only for firm matches. Not every row has a clone size; where given, it reads once, few, many or a size class.

>NA|16|TRBV6-5|TRBJ2-7|NA
TGTGCCAGCAGTTACTCGTGGGGTGGGAGCTCCTACGAGCAGTACTTC
CASSYSWGGSSYEQYF
>NA|15|TRBV5-5|TRBJ1-2|NA
TGTGCCAGCAGCCTGGCCCGCTCGGGAAACTATGGCTACACCTTC
CASSLARSGNYGYTF
>TRBD1|20|TRBV30|TRBJ2-1|NA
TGTGCCTGGACTTCACCTTCGGGCAGGGGGCGCCTTGAATCCCACAATGAGCAGTTCTTC
CAWTSPSGRGRLESHNEQFF
>NA|17|TRBV7-2|TRBJ1-3|NA
TGTGCCAGCAGCTTAGCGCTACAGTCCCTCTCTGGAAACACCATATATTTT
CASSLALQSLSGNTIYF
>TRBD1|15|TRBV28|TRBJ1-5|few
TGTGCCAGCAGTTTAGGCAGGGGGCTATTCCAGCCCCAGCATTTT
CASSLGRGLFQPQHF
>TRBD2|15|TRBV7-3|TRBJ2-5|NA
TGTGCCAGCAGGTTCAGCGGGGGGGCTGGGGAGACCCAGTACTTC
CASRFSGGAGETQYF
>NA|14|TRBV4-3|TRBJ2-3|NA
TGCGCCAGCAGCCAAGAGATCCGAGGAGATACGCAGTATTTT
CASSQEIRGDTQYF
>TRBD2|15|TRBV5-1|TRBJ2-5|NA
TGCGCCAGCAGCGGGAGACTAGCGCCTGATGAGACCCAGTACTTC
CASSGRLAPDETQYF
>NA|13|TRBV6-5|TRBJ2-7|NA
TGTGCCAGCAGTTTCGGGAGTAATACAGAACGGTACTTC
CASSFGSNTERYF
>TRBD1|13|TRBV6-1|TRBJ2-5|once
TGTGCCAGCAGTTTTGACAGGGAAGAGACCCAGTACTTC
CASSFDREETQYF
>TRBD1|18|TRBV11-2|TRBJ1-2|NA
TGTGCCAGCAGCGACATAAAACAGGGGCCGTATGGTAACTATGGCTACACCTTC
CASSDIKQGPYGNYGYTF
>NA|16|TRBV28|TRBJ1-1|NA
TGTGCCAGCAGTTTAAAAACAGGGACGGTGAACACTGAAGCTTTCTTT
CASSLKTGTVNTEAFF
>NA|15|TRBV7-2|TRBJ1-5|few
TGTGCCAGCAGCCAGGTCAGGGATTACAATCAGCCCCAGCATTTT
CASSQVRDYNQPQHF
>TRBD2|17|TRBV4-2|TRBJ2-1|NA
TGTGCCAGCAGTCCGAGTCTAGCGGGAGGACCCTACAATGAGCAGTTCTTC
CASSPSLAGGPYNEQFF
>TRBD1|11|TRBV30|TRBJ1-2|once
TGTGCCTGGCTCCGGGACAGGGGATACACCTTC
CAWLRDRGYTF
>TRBD1|15|TRBV5-8|TRBJ1-2|NA
TGTGCCAGCAGAAAAAAGACAGGGAGTATGTCGGGCTACACCTTC
CASRKKTGSMSGYTF
>NA|14|TRBV19|TRBJ2-7|once
TGTGCCAGTAGTATTGTTCAGGGTACCTACGAGCAGTACTTC
CASSIVQGTYEQYF
>TRBD2|14|TRBV6-5|TRBJ2-5|few
TGTGCCAGCAATGGGCTAGCGGGGGAGGAGACCCAGTACTTC
CASNGLAGEETQYF
>NA|14|TRBV11-2|TRBJ1-2|NA
TGTGCCAGCAGCTTAGATCGCGGGGACTATGGCTACACCTTC
CASSLDRGDYGYTF
>NA|14|TRBV19|TRBJ1-2|NA
TGTGCCAGTAGTATTACGGCAGGGCTCAATGGCTACACCTTC
CASSITAGLNGYTF
>NA|16|TRBV5-1|TRBJ1-4|NA
TGCGCCAGCAGCTTTGGTCAGGTGATCCGGGGTGAAAAACTGTTTTTT
CASSFGQVIRGEKLFF
>TRBD1|15|TRBV2|TRBJ2-7|NA
TGTGCCAGCAGCGAGGACAGGTCAAGCTCCTACGAGCAGTACTTC
CASSEDRSSSYEQYF
>TRBD2|14|TRBV11-3|TRBJ2-1|NA
TGTGCCAGCAGCTTAGGGACTAGCAACAATGAGCAGTTCTTC
CASSLGTSNNEQFF
>TRBD1|17|TRBV11-3|TRBJ2-1|NA
TGTGCCAGCAGCATGCTGGTCGGGACAGGGGGTTTCCATGAGCAGTTCTTC
CASSMLVGTGGFHEQFF
>NA|13|TRBV28|TRBJ1-1|once
TGTGCCAGCGCCTACGTAGAGAACACTGAAGCTTTCTTT
CASAYVENTEAFF
>TRBD2|14|TRBV30|TRBJ2-5|NA
TGTGCCTGGAGTCAGTGGGAGGGTAGAGAGACCCAGTACTTC
CAWSQWEGRETQYF
>TRBD2|16|TRBV5-4|TRBJ2-1|NA
TGTGCCAGCAGCGCCAGACTAGCAACTAAATACAATGAGCAGTTCTTC
CASSARLATKYNEQFF
>TRBD2|14|TRBV28|TRBJ2-7|NA
TGTGCCAGCAGTTTACTAGCGGGTAGCTACGAGCAGTACTTC
CASSLLAGSYEQYF
>TRBD1|20|TRBV28|TRBJ2-7|NA
TGTGCCAGCAGCAACGCGTGGGTAAAGGGGGCTACCCCTGAACGCTACGAGCAGTACTTC
CASSNAWVKGATPERYEQYF
>NA|14|TRBV5-1|TRBJ1-1|NA
TGCGCCAGCAGCTTGGGGGGCGCGAACACTGAAGCTTTCTTT
CASSLGGANTEAFF
>NA|14|TRBV6-6|TRBJ2-1|once
TGTGCCAGCAGTGCCGGGACTCCCTATGATGAGCAGTTCTTC
CASSAGTPYDEQFF
>TRBD1|14|TRBV6-6|TRBJ2-7|NA
TGTGCCAGCAGCGACAGGGGTATTGACTACGAGCAGTACTTC
CASSDRGIDYEQYF
>TRBD2|15|TRBV5-1|TRBJ2-7|NA
TGCGCCAGCAGCGAACCTAGCGGGGTAGCCTACGAGCAGTACTTC
CASSEPSGVAYEQYF
>NA|13|TRBV27|TRBJ2-6|few
TGTGCCAGCAGTTTAAAGGGGTCCAACGTCCTGACTTTC
CASSLKGSNVLTF
>NA|16|TRBV6-1|TRBJ2-1|NA
TGTGCCAGCAGTGTCCGCAGGGAAAAATCCTACAATGAGCAGTTCTTC
CASSVRREKSYNEQFF
>TRBD1|19|TRBV7-3|TRBJ1-1|few
TGTGCCAGCAGCCTAGTGCCGGGACAGGGGATCAGGGGGGTCACTGAAGCTTTCTTT
CASSLVPGQGIRGVTEAFF
>NA|13|TRBV10-2|TRBJ1-5|few
TGCGCCAGCAGCTTTGGCAAGAATCAGCCCCAGCATTTT
CASSFGKNQPQHF
>TRBD1|13|TRBV7-2|TRBJ1-2|NA
TGTGCCAGCAGAACGACAGGGGGCGATGGCTACACCTTC
CASRTTGGDGYTF
>NA|14|TRBV6-5|TRBJ1-1|NA
TGTGCCAGCAGACACGACAGCTTTAGGACTGAAGCTTTCTTT
CASRHDSFRTEAFF
>TRBD1|17|TRBV19|TRBJ1-5|NA
TGTGCCAGCAGCACTCTTACAGGGGCGCAGAGTGGTCAGCCCCAGCATTTT
CASSTLTGAQSGQPQHF
>NA|14|TRBV28|TRBJ1-5|NA
TGTGCCAGCAGTTTGCCACAGGGCAATCAGCCCCAGCATTTT
CASSLPQGNQPQHF
>TRBD1|15|TRBV5-6|TRBJ1-5|NA
TGTGCCAGCAGCTCTTGGGACAGGGGCGGTCAGCCCCAGCATTTT
CASSSWDRGGQPQHF